Listed below are T cell receptor beta chains from one sample, sequenced in a study of T cells after yellow fever vaccination. Each CDR3 protein is one row after TCRdb ran MiXCR on the 5' RACE reads. The table includes approximately 510,000 distinct CDR3 sequences, 21% detected once. The sequences come from PBMCs, collected less than 25 days after the first yellow fever vaccination. The receptors derive from a man in his late teens or twenties who received the YFV17D yellow fever vaccine. Each CDR3 is given with its conserved first and last residue. A D gene is named only where the DNA matches it firmly.

CDR3aa,v_gene,d_gene,j_gene,len
CASSRTGLDEQFF,TRBV5-1,-,TRBJ2-1,13
CASSRPRDGAEAFF,TRBV4-2,-,TRBJ1-1,14
CASSQTGTGGSDTQYF,TRBV4-1,TRBD1,TRBJ2-3,16
CASSQWIGGPHNEQFF,TRBV4-1,-,TRBJ2-1,16
CASSYYTGFPEAFF,TRBV12-3/TRBV12-4,-,TRBJ1-1,14
CASSPQGARTGELFF,TRBV12-3/TRBV12-4,TRBD1,TRBJ2-2,15
CSAVRTGGLITEAFF,TRBV20-1,TRBD1,TRBJ1-1,15
CASSWAVAGGSVSTDTQYF,TRBV5-1,TRBD2,TRBJ2-3,19
CASSLVSQGEMNNQPQHF,TRBV11-1,TRBD1,TRBJ1-5,18
CASSSSSYNSPLHF,TRBV12-3/TRBV12-4,-,TRBJ1-6,14
CASSPGWRANVLTF,TRBV12-3/TRBV12-4,-,TRBJ2-6,14
CATSVADGQGAESDTQYF,TRBV24-1,TRBD1,TRBJ2-3,18
CASSSYRDGLGTEAFF,TRBV7-9,-,TRBJ1-1,16
CASRTGTGNTEAFF,TRBV5-1,-,TRBJ1-1,14
CASSFQGKNYEQYF,TRBV7-2,-,TRBJ2-7,14
CASSASGGETQYF,TRBV7-9,TRBD2,TRBJ2-5,13
CASSLGQGWNEQFF,TRBV5-1,TRBD1,TRBJ2-1,14
CASSQGVGGYGYTF,TRBV13,-,TRBJ1-2,14
CASNSYRGGSTDTQYF,TRBV5-1,-,TRBJ2-3,16
CASSQGGSSQAFF,TRBV6-5,TRBD1,TRBJ1-1,13
CASSYSGYIYEQYF,TRBV6-5,-,TRBJ2-7,14
CASSIGARDITYSNQPQHF,TRBV19,-,TRBJ1-5,19
CASSQDLGVLQETQYF,TRBV3-1,-,TRBJ2-5,16
CASRRQGTGKNIQYF,TRBV6-1,TRBD1,TRBJ2-4,15
CASSLVHGSLNQKLFF,TRBV5-5,-,TRBJ1-4,16
CASSREVAGGAYNEQFF,TRBV7-6,TRBD2,TRBJ2-1,17
CASSQEGTSPDTQYF,TRBV4-3,-,TRBJ2-3,15
CASSSRTGPGATNEKLFF,TRBV5-5,TRBD1,TRBJ1-4,18
CASSESGVPTDTQYF,TRBV10-1,-,TRBJ2-3,15
CASSLRGFGNQPQHF,TRBV7-2,-,TRBJ1-5,15
CASTVGRGRLDTQYF,TRBV12-3/TRBV12-4,-,TRBJ2-3,15
CSATAGTSGGAILDTQYF,TRBV20-1,TRBD2,TRBJ2-3,18
CASSKEPNTGELFF,TRBV3-1,-,TRBJ2-2,14
CSARVGGYNSPLHF,TRBV20-1,-,TRBJ1-6,14
CASSPNWGGQETPYF,TRBV7-8,-,TRBJ2-5,15
CAILKSGEHNEQFF,TRBV10-3,TRBD2,TRBJ2-1,14
CASSLDAPETGELFF,TRBV5-1,-,TRBJ2-2,15
CASSYGGARIDTQYF,TRBV6-5,-,TRBJ2-3,15
CASSLYEGARETQYF,TRBV5-5,TRBD1,TRBJ2-5,15
CASSTQQETQYF,TRBV6-6,-,TRBJ2-5,12
CASSLVSEAEQYF,TRBV5-1,-,TRBJ2-7,13
CASSLFGNNSPLHF,TRBV12-3/TRBV12-4,-,TRBJ1-6,14
CASRSSGGAQSYNEQFF,TRBV5-1,TRBD2,TRBJ2-1,17
CASRYLTGQVNYGYTF,TRBV7-9,TRBD1,TRBJ1-2,16
CASSPPGLATDTQYF,TRBV18,TRBD2,TRBJ2-3,15
CSVYDTLATGELFF,TRBV29-1,-,TRBJ2-2,14
CASSLPQRSSYEQYF,TRBV11-2,-,TRBJ2-7,15
CSVEQENTGELFF,TRBV29-1,-,TRBJ2-2,13
CASSYRGREPQHF,TRBV6-5,-,TRBJ1-5,13
CASGPDREKPDTQYF,TRBV7-8,TRBD1,TRBJ2-3,15
CASSQVEERSGANVLTF,TRBV4-3,-,TRBJ2-6,17
CASSAEKLGQETQYF,TRBV7-2,-,TRBJ2-5,15
CASSLRRATDTQYF,TRBV5-6,-,TRBJ2-3,14
CAWNWGGVYNEQFF,TRBV30,TRBD2,TRBJ2-1,14
CASSLLSGNTEAFF,TRBV27,-,TRBJ1-1,14